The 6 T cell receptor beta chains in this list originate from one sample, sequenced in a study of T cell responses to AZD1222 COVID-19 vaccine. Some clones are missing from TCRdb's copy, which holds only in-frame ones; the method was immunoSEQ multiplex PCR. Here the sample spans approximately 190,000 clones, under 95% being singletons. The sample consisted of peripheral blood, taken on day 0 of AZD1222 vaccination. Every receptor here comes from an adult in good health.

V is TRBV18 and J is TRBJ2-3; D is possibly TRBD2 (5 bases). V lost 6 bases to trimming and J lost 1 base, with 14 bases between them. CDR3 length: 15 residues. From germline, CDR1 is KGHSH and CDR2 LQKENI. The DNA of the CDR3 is TGTGCCAGCTCCTCCGACCCCGGGGGCACAGATACGCAGTATTTT. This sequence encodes CASSSDPGGTDTQYF.

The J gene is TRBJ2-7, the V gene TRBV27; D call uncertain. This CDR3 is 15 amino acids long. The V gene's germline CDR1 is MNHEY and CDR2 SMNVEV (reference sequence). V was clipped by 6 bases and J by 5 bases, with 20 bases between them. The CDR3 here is CASRGSILVTDEQYF. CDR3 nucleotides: TGTGCCAGCAGGGGATCCATCTTAGTAACGGACGAGCAGTACTTC.

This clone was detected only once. The CDR3 loop is CASSASPAGNTIYF. The CDR3 nucleotides read TGTGCCAGCAGCGCCTCCCCAGCTGGAAACACCATATATTTT. The V and J genes are TRBV13 and TRBJ1-3; no clear D. Trimming cost V 5 bases and J 2 bases, with 10 bases left between them. CDR3 length: 14 amino acids. The germline V gene encodes CDR1 PRHDT and CDR2 FYEKMQ (reference sequence).

The CDR3 is CASSLTGDLYEQFF. Written as DNA, the CDR3 is TGTGCCAGCAGCTTAACGGGGGATTTGTATGAGCAGTTCTTC. The chain is built from TRBV11-2 and TRBJ2-1; possible D gene TRBD2, 6 bases. The CDR3 is 14 residues long. Trimming removed 2 bases from V and 8 bases from J, with 13 bases in between. From germline, CDR1 is SGHAT and CDR2 FQNNGV.

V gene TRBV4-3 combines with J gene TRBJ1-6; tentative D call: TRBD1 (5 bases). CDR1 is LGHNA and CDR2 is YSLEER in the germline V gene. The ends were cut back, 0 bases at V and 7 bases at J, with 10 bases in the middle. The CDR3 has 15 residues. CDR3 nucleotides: TGCGCCAGCAGCCAAGACGGGGGGTTCAATTCACCCCTCCACTTT. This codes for CASSQDGGFNSPLHF.

This chain's CDR3 is CASSFEDSYEQYF. The CDR3 region has the DNA TGTGCCAGCAGCTTTGAGGACTCCTACGAGCAGTACTTC. The V and J genes are TRBV7-9 and TRBJ2-7; no reliable D call. V lost 3 bases, J lost 0 bases, and 6 bases lay in between. CDR3 size: 13 residues. CDR1 is SEHNR and CDR2 is FQNEAQ in the germline V gene (reference sequence).